The source of this TCR beta chain is a study of cytomegalovirus exposure and HLA in healthy donors. Study in general: Early released data comprised 75 million to 100 million unique TCRs from HLA-typed donors. Study-level results: Productive status was seen about 87% or about 30% of the time for most TCR beta V segments in an earlier analysis. Cytomegalovirus-associated status was assigned to 164 TCR beta chains. Because they were indistinguishable, some V segments, including TRBV6-2 and TRBV6-3, were excluded.

With respect to this clone: Its antigen is as yet unknown.

The PCR contained 60 Vbeta and 13 Jbeta primers. Some clones are missing from TCRdb's copy, which holds only in-frame ones; the method was immunoSEQ multiplex PCR. This sample's table has 70,000 or so clones. Germline CDR1 is SGHKS and CDR2 is YYEKEE (reference sequence). CDR3 length: 14 residues. V was clipped by 5 bases and J by 5 bases; unmatched bases: 7. This clonotype was obtained from a boy younger than 18 in good health and CMV-seronegative. The sequencing input was PBMCs. The chain links TRBV5-5 to TRBJ2-5; 9 bases match TRBD1. As DNA, the CDR3 is TGTGCCAGCAGGGCCGGGACAGGGAGGGAGACCCAGTACTTC. It translates to CASRAGTGRETQYF.